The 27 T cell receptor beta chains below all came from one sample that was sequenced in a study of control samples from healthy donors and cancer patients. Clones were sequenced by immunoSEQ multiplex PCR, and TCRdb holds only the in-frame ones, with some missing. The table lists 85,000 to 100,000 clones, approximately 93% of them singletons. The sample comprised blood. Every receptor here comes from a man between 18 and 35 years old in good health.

DNA of the CDR3: TGTGCCAGTAGTCCACCCGGGACAGGGAACAATGAGCAGTTCTTC. Its protein is CASSPPGTGNNEQFF. J is TRBJ2-1 and V is TRBV19; TRBD1 agrees at 9 bases. This CDR3 contains 15 residues. CDR1 is LNHDA, CDR2 SQIVND, per germline (reference sequence). Trimming cost V 5 bases and J 5 bases; bases outside gene matches: 7. The variable domain in full, with the rest retrieved from reference TRBV19 and TRBJ2-1, is DGGITQSPKYLFRKEGQNVTLSCEQNLNHDAMYWYRQDPGQGLRLIYYSQIVNDFQKGDIAEGYSVSREKKESFPLTVTSAQKNPTAFYLCASSPPGTGNNEQFFGPGTRLTVL.

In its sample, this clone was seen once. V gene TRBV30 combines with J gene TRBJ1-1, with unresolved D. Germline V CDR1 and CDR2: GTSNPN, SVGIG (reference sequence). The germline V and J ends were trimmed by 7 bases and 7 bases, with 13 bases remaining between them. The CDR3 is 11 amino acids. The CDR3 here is CASTIRIEAFF. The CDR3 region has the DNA TGTGCCTCCACGATCAGGATTGAAGCTTTCTTT. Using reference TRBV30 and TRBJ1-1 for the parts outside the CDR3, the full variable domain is SQTIHQWPATLVQPVGSPLSLECTVEGTSNPNLYWYRQAAGRGLQLLFYSVGIGQISSEVPQNLSASRPQDRQFILSSKKLLLSDSGFYLCASTIRIEAFFGQGTRLTVV.

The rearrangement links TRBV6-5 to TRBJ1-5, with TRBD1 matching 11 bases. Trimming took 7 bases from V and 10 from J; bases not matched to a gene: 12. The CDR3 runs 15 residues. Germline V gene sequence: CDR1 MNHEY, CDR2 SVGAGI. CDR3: CASMRDRGSVEPQHF. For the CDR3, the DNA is TGTGCCAGCATGAGGGACAGGGGGTCCGTGGAACCCCAGCATTTT.

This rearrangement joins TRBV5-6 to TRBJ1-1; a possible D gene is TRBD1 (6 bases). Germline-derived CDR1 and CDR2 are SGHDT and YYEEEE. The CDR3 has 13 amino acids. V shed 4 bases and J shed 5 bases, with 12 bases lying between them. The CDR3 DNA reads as TGTGCCAGCAGCCAACAGGGTCGAACTGAAGCTTTCTTT. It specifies CASSQQGRTEAFF.

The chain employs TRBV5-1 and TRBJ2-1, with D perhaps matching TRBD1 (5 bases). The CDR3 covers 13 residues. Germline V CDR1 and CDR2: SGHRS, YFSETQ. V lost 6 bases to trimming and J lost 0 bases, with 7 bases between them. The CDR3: CASKTDSYNEQFF. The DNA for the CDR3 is TGCGCCAGCAAGACAGACTCCTACAATGAGCAGTTCTTC.

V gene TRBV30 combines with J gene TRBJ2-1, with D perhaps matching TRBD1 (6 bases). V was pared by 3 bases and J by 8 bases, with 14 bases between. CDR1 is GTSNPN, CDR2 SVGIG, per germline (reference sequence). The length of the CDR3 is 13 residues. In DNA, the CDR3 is TGTGCCTGGAGCGCCGGACAGCGCCATGAGCAGTTCTTC. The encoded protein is CAWSAGQRHEQFF.

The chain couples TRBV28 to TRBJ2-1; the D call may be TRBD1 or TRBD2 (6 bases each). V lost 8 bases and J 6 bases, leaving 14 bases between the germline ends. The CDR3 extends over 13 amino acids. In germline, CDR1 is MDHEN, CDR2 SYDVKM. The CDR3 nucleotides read TGTGCCAGCGGGGACGGGGGCTCCAATGAGCAGTTCTTC. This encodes CASGDGGSNEQFF.

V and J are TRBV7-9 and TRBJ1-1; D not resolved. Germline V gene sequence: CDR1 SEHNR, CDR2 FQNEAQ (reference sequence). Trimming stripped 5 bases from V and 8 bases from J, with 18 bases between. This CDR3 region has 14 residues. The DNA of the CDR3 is TGTGCCAGCAGCGGACCCTGGCGGACCGACGAAGCTTTCTTT. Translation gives CASSGPWRTDEAFF.

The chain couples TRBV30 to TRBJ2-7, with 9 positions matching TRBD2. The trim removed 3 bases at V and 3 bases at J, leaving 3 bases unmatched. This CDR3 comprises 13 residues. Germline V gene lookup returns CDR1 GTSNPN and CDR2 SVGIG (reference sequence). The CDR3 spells CAWRNSGGYEQYF. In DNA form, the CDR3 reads TGTGCCTGGAGAAATAGCGGGGGCTACGAGCAGTACTTC.

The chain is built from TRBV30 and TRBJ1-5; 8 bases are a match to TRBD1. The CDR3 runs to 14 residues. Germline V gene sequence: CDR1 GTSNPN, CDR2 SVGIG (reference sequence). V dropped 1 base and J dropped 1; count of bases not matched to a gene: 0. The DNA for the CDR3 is TGTGCCTGGAGTGGACAGGGGAGCAATCAGCCCCAGCATTTT. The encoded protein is CAWSGQGSNQPQHF.

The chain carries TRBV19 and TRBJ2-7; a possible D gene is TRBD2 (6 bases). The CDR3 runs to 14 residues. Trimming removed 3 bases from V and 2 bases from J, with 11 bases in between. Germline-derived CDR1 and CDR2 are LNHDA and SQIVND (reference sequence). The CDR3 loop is CASSMRDGTYEQYF. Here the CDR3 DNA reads TGTGCCAGTAGTATGCGGGACGGAACCTACGAGCAGTACTTC.

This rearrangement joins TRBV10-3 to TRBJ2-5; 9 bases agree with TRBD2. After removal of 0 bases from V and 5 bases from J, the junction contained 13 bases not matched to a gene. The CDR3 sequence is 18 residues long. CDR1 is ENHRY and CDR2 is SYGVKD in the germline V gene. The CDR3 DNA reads TGTGCCATCAGTGAGTCGACTAACGCGGGAGGGGAGTGGGAGACCCAGTACTTC. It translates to CAISESTNAGGEWETQYF.

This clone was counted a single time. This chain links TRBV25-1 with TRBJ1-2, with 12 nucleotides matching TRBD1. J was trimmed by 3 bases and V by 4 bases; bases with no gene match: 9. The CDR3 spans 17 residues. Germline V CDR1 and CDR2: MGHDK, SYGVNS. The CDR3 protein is CASSAGQGARGDYGYTF. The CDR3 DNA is TGTGCCAGCAGTGCGGGACAGGGGGCACGGGGGGACTATGGCTACACCTTC.

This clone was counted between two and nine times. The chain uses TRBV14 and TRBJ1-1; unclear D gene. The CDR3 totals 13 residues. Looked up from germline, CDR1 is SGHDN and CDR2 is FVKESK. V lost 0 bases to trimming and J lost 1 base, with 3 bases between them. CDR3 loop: CASSQDTNTEAFF. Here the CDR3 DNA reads TGTGCCAGCAGCCAAGATACGAACACTGAAGCTTTCTTT.

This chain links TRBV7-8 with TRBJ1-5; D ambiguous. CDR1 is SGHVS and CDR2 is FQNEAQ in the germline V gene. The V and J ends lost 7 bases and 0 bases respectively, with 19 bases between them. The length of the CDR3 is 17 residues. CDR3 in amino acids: CASTPVYGRHSNQPQHF. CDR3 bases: TGTGCCAGCACCCCGGTTTATGGCAGACATAGCAATCAGCCCCAGCATTTT.

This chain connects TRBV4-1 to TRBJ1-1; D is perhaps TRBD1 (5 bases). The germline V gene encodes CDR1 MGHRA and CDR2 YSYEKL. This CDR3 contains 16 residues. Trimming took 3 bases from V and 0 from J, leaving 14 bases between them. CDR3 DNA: TGCGCCAGCAGCCAGGGACGATCCCGAATGAACACTGAAGCTTTCTTT. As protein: CASSQGRSRMNTEAFF.

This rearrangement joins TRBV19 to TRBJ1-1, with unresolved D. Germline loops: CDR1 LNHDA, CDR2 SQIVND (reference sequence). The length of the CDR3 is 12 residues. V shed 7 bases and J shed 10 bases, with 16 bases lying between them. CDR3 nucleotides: TGTGCCAGTACTTGGGGTACAGATGGAGCTTTCTTT. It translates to CASTWGTDGAFF.

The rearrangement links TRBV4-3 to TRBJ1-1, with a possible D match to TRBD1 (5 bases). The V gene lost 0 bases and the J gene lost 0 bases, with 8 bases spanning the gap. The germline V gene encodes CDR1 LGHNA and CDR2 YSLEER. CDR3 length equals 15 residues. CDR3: CASSQDFRVNTEAFF. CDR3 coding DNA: TGCGCCAGCAGCCAAGATTTCAGGGTGAACACTGAAGCTTTCTTT.

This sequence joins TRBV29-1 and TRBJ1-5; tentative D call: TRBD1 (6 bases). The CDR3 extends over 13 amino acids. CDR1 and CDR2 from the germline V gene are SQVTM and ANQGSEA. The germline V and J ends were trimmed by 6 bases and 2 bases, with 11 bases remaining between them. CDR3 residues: CSVSGAGNQPQHF. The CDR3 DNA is TGCAGCGTCTCAGGGGCGGGCAATCAGCCCCAGCATTTT. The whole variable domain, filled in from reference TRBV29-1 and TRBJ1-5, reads SAVISQKPSRDICQRGTSLTIQCQVDSQVTMMFWYRQQPGQSLTLIATANQGSEATYESGFVIDKFPISRPNLTFSTLTVSNMSPEDSSIYLCSVSGAGNQPQHFGDGTRLSIL.

The CDR3 loop is CASSEENAGTQFYEQYF. CDR3 sequence (DNA): TGTGCCAGCAGTGAAGAGAACGCCGGGACACAATTTTACGAGCAGTACTTC. The V gene is TRBV25-1, the J gene TRBJ2-7; maybe TRBD1 (6 bases). Trimming shortened V by 2 bases and J by 4 bases, and 21 bases separated the two germline ends. CDR1 is MGHDK and CDR2 is SYGVNS in the germline V gene. This CDR3 is 17 amino acids long.

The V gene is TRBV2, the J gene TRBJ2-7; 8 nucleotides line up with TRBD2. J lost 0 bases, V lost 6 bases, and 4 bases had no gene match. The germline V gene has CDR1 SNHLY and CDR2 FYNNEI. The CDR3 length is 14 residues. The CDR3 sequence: CASRVGGGSYEQYF. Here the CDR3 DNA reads TGTGCCAGCAGGGTCGGGGGGGGCTCCTACGAGCAGTACTTC.

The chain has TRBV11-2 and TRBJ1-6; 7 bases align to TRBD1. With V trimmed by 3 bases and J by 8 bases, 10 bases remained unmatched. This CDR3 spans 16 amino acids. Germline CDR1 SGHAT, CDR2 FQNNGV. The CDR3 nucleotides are TGTGCCAGCAGCTTTTCCGAAACAGGGGTTGATTCACCCCTCCACTTT. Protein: CASSFSETGVDSPLHF.

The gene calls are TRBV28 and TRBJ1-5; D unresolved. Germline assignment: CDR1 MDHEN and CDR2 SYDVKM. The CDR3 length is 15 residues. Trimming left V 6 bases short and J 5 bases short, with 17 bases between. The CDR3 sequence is CASSLPGGDYQPQHF. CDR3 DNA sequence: TGTGCCAGCAGCCTCCCGGGAGGTGATTATCAGCCCCAGCATTTT.

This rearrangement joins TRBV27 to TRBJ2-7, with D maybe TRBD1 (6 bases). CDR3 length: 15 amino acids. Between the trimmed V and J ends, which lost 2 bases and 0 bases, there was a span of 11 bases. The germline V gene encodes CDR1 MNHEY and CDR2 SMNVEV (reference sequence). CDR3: CASSLRGTSSYEQYF. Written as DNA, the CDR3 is TGTGCCAGCAGTTTAAGGGGGACCAGCTCCTACGAGCAGTACTTC.

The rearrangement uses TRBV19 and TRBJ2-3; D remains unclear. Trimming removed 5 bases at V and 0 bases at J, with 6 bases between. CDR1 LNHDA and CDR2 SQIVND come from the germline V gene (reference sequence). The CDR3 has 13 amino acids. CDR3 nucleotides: TGTGCCAGTAGTGGGGTTAGCACAGATACGCAGTATTTT. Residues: CASSGVSTDTQYF.

CDR3: CASSPKAGTGASGNTIYF. Here the CDR3 DNA reads TGCGCCAGCAGCCCAAAAGCGGGTACAGGGGCCTCTGGAAACACCATATATTTT. The V call is TRBV4-1, the J call TRBJ1-3, with 7 bases fitting TRBD1. Germline-derived CDR1 and CDR2 are MGHRA and YSYEKL. Trimming at V came to 4 bases and at J to 0 bases, leaving 12 bases not matched to a gene. CDR3 length equals 18 residues.

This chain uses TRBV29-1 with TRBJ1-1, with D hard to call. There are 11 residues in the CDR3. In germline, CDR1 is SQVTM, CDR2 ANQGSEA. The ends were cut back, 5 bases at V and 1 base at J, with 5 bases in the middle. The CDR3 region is CSVYANTEAFF. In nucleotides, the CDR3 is TGCAGCGTTTACGCGAACACTGAAGCTTTCTTT.